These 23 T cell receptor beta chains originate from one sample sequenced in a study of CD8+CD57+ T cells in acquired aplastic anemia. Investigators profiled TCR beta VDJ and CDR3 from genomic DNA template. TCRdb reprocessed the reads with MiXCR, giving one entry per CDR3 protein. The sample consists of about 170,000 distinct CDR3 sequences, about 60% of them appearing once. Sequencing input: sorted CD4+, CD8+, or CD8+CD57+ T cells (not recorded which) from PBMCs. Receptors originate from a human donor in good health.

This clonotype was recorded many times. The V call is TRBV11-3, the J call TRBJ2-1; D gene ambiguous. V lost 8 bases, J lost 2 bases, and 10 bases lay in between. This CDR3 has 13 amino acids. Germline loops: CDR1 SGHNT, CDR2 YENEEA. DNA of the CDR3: TGTGCCAGCGGGGTATCCCCCTACAATGAGCAGTTCTTC. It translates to CASGVSPYNEQFF.

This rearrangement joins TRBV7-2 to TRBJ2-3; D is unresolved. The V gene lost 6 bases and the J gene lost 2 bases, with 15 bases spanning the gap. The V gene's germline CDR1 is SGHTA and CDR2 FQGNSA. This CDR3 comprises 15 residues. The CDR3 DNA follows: TGTGCCAGCAGAGAGGATGGAGTAAACACAGATACGCAGTATTTT. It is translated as CASREDGVNTDTQYF.

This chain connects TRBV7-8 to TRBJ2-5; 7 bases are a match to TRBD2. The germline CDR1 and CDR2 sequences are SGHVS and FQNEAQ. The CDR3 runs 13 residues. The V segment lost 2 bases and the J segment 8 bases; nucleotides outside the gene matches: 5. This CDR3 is CASSLIGGSTQYF. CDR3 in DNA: TGTGCCAGCAGCTTAATCGGCGGGAGCACCCAGTACTTC.

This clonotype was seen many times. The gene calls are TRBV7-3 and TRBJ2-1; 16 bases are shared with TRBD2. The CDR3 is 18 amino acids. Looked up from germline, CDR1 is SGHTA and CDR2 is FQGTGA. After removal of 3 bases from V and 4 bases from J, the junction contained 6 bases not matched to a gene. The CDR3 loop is CASSLGTSGRAGYNEQFF. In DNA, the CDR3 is TGTGCCAGCAGCTTGGGGACTAGCGGGAGGGCCGGGTACAATGAGCAGTTCTTC. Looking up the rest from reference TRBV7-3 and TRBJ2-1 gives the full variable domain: GAGVSQTPSNKVTEKGKYVELRCDPISGHTALYWYRQSLGQGPEFLIYFQGTGAADDSGLPNDRFFAVRPEGSVSTLKIQRTERGDSAVYLCASSLGTSGRAGYNEQFFGPGTRLTVL.

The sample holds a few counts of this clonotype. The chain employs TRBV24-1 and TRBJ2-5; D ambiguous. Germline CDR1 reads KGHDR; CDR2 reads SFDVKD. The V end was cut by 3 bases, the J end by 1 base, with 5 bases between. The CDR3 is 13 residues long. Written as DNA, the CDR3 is TGTGCCACCAGTGATGGCAGCCAAGAGACCCAGTACTTC. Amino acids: CATSDGSQETQYF.

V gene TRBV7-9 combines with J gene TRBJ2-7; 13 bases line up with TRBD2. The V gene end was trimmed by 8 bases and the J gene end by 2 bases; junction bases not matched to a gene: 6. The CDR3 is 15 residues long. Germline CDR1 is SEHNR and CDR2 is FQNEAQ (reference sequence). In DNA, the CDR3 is TGTGCCAGCGGGACTAGCGGGAAGGCGCCCTACGAGCAGTACTTC. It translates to CASGTSGKAPYEQYF. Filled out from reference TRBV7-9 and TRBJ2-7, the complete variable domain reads DTGVSQNPRHKITKRGQNVTFRCDPISEHNRLYWYRQTLGQGPEFLTYFQNEAQLEKSRLLSDRFSAERPKGSFSTLEIQRTEQGDSAMYLCASGTSGKAPYEQYFGPGTRLTVT.

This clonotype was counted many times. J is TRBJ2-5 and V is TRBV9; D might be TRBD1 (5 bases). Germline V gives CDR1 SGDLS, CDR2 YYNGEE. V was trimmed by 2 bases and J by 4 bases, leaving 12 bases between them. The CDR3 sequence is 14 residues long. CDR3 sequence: CASSVGWGLETQYF. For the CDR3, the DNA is TGTGCCAGCAGCGTCGGGTGGGGCTTAGAGACCCAGTACTTC.

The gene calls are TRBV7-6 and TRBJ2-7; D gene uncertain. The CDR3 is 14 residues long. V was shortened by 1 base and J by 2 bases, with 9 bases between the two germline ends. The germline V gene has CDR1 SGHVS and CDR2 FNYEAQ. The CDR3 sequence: CASSLGLYTYEQYF. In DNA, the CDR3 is TGTGCCAGCAGCTTAGGTCTGTATACCTACGAGCAGTACTTC.

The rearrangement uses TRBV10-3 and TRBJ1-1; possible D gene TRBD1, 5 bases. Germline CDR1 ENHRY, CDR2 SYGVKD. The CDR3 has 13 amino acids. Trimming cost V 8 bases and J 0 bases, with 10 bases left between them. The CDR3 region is CAIATELNTEAFF. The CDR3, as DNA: TGTGCCATCGCGACAGAACTGAACACTGAAGCTTTCTTT.

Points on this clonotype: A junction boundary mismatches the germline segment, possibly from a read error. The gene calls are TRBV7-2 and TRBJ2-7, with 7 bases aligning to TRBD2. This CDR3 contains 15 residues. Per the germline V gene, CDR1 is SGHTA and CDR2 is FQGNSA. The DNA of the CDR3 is TGTGCCAGCAGCTTAGGGGCGGGAGTGGCCTACGAGCAGCACTTC. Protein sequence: CASSLGAGVAYEQHF.

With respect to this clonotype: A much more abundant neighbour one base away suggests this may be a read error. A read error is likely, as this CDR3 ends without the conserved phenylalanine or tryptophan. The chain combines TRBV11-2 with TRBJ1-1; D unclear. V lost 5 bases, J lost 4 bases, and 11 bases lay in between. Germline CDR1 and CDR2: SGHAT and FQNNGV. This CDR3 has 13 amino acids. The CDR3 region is CASSQGGITEAFL. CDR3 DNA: TGTGCCAGCAGCCAAGGAGGGATCACTGAAGCTTTCCTT.

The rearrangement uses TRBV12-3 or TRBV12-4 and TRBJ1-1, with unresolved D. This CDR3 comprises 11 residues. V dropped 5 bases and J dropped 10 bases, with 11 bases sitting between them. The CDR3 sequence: CASSGTVGAFF. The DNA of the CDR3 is TGTGCCAGCAGTGGCACCGTAGGAGCTTTCTTT.

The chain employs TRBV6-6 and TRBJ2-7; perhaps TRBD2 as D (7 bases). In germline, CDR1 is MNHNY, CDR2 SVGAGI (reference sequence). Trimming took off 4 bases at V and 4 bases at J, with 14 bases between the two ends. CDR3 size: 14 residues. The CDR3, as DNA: TGTGCCAGCAGTTCTGGGGGGGGCTTTTACGAGCAGTACTTC. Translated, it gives CASSSGGGFYEQYF.

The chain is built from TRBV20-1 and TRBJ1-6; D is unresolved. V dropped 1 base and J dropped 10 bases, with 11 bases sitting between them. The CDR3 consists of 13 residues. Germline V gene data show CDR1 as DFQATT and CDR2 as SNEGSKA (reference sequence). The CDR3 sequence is CSARASARSPLHF. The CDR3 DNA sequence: TGCAGTGCTAGAGCCTCGGCGAGATCACCCCTCCACTTT.

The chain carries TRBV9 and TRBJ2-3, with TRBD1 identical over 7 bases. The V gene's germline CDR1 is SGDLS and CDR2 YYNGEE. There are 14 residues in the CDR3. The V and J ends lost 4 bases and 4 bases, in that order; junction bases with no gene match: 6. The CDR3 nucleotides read TGTGCCAGCAGCTCAACGACAGGGTCAGATACGCAGTATTTT. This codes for CASSSTTGSDTQYF.

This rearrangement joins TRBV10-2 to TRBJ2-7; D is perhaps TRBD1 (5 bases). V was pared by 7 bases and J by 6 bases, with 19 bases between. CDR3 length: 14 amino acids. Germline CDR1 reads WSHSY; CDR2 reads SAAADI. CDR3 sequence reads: CASTTNSRASEQYV. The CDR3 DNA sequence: TGCGCCAGCACTACGAATTCCAGGGCCAGCGAGCAGTACGTC.

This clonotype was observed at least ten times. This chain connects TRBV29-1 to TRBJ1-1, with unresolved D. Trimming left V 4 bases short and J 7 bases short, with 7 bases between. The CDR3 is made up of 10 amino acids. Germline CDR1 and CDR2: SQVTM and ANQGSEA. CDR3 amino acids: CSVGGVEAFF. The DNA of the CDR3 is TGCAGCGTTGGGGGTGTTGAAGCTTTCTTT.

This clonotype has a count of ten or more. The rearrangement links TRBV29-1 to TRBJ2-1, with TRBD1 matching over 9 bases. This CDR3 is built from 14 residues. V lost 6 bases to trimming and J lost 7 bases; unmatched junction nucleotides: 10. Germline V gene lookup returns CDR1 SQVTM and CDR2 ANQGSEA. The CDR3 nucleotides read TGCAGCGTGTCGCCGGGACAGGGCGGGAATGAGCAGTTCTTC. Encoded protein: CSVSPGQGGNEQFF.

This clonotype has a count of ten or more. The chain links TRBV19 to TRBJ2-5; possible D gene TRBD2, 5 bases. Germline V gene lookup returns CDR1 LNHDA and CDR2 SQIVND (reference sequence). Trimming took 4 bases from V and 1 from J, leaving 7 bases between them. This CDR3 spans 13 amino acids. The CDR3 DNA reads TGTGCCAGTAGTACGGACTTCCAAGAGACCCAGTACTTC. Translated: CASSTDFQETQYF.

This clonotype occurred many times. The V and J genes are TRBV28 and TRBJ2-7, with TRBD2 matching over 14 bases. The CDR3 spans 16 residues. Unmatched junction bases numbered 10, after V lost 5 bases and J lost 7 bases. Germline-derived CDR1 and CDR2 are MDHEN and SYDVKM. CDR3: CASSPGLAGGYGEQYF. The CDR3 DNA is TGTGCCAGCAGTCCCGGACTAGCGGGAGGCTACGGAGAGCAGTACTTC. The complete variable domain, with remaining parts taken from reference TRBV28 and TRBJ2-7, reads DVKVTQSSRYLVKRTGEKVFLECVQDMDHENMFWYRQDPGLGLRLIYFSYDVKMKEKGDIPEGYSVSREKKERFSLILESASTNQTSMYLCASSPGLAGGYGEQYFGPGTRLTVT.

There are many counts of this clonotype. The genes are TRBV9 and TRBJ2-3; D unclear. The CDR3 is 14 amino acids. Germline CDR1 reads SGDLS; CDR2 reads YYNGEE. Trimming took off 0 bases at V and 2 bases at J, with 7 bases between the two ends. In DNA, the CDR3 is TGTGCCAGCAGCGTAGGCCGGACCACAGATACGCAGTATTTT. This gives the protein CASSVGRTTDTQYF.

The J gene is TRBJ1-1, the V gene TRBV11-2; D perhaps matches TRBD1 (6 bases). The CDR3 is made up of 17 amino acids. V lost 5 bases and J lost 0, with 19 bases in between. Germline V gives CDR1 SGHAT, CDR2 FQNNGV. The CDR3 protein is CASSAQPGGSMNTEAFF. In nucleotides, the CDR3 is TGTGCCAGCAGCGCACAGCCGGGGGGCTCGATGAACACTGAAGCTTTCTTT.

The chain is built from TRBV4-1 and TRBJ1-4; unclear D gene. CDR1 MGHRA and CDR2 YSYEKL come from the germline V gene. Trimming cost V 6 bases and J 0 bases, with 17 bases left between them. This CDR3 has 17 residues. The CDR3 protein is CASSMTSGPATNEKLFF. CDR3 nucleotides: TGCGCCAGCAGTATGACTAGCGGGCCGGCAACTAATGAAAAACTGTTTTTT.